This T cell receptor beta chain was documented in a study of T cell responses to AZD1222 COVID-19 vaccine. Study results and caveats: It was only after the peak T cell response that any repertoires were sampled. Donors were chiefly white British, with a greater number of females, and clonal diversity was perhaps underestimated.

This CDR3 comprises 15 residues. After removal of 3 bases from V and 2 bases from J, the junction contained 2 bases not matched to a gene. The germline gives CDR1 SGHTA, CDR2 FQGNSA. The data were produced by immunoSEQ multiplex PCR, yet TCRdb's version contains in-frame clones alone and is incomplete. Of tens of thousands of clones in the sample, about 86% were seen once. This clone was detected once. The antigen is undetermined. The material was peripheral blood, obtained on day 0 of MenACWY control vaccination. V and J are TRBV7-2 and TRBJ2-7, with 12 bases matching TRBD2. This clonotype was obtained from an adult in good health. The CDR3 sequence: CASSLASGGAYEQYF. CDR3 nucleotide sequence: TGTGCCAGCAGCTTGGCTAGCGGGGGGGCCTACGAGCAGTACTTC.